The 14 T cell receptor beta chains reported below all come from one sample, sequenced in a study of read filtering for tumor transcriptome and immune sequencing. Molecular barcoded adaptors covering alpha/delta and beta/gamma chains were used on roughly 400 ng RNA. Each CDR3 protein is one row after TCRdb ran MiXCR on the reads. Of tens of thousands of distinct CDR3 sequences listed, 12% to 15% were seen once; the top ten hold around three fifths. What was sequenced was a population of CD138-negative cells sorted from bone marrow. Receptors originate from a donor aged 40 or older with multiple myeloma.

This clonotype was observed a handful of times. V usage is TRBV5-6 and J usage is TRBJ1-1, with a tentative D call TRBD1 (5 bases). The CDR3 is made up of 15 amino acids. Germline V gene lookup returns CDR1 SGHDT and CDR2 YYEEEE. The V and J ends lost 2 bases and 0 bases respectively, with 11 bases between them. This chain's CDR3 is CASSFLDTMNTEAFF. DNA of the CDR3: TGTGCCAGCAGCTTTCTGGACACAATGAACACTGAAGCTTTCTTT. The complete variable domain, with remaining parts taken from reference TRBV5-6 and TRBJ1-1, reads DAGVTQSPTHLIKTRGQQVTLRCSPKSGHDTVSWYQQALGQGPQFIFQYYEEEERQRGNFPDRFSGHQFPNYSSELNVNALLLGDSALYLCASSFLDTMNTEAFFGQGTRLTVV.

The chain links TRBV3-1 to TRBJ2-7; 13 nucleotides line up with TRBD2. The CDR3 extends over 18 amino acids. The J segment lost 5 bases and the V segment lost 2 bases, leaving 12 bases of the junction unmatched. Germline V gives CDR1 LGHDT, CDR2 YNNKEL (reference sequence). CDR3 nucleotides: TGTGCCAGCAGCCAAAGACCCCTCCTTACTAGCGGGAGGGACGAGCAGTACTTC. Its translation is CASSQRPLLTSGRDEQYF.

The chain links TRBV20-1 to TRBJ2-7; D is uncertain. Trimming removed 7 bases at V and 6 bases at J, with 13 bases between. The CDR3 loop spans 11 amino acids. Per the germline V gene, CDR1 is DFQATT and CDR2 is SNEGSKA (reference sequence). The CDR3 sequence is CSGLTPLEQYF. The CDR3 bases are TGCAGTGGACTGACTCCCCTCGAGCAGTACTTC.

In this sample, this clonotype turned up many times. V gene TRBV20-1 combines with J gene TRBJ2-7; 7 bases line up with TRBD1. Germline CDR1 DFQATT, CDR2 SNEGSKA (reference sequence). Trimming at V came to 1 base and at J to 2 bases, leaving 2 bases not matched to a gene. The CDR3 is 13 residues long. The CDR3 region has the DNA TGCAGTGCTAGAGGACAGGGTACCTACGAGCAGTACTTC. Amino acids: CSARGQGTYEQYF.

This clonotype was detected a few times. J is TRBJ2-1 and V is TRBV29-1; the D is unclear. Germline V gene sequence: CDR1 SQVTM, CDR2 ANQGSEA. V was trimmed by 2 bases and J by 3 bases, leaving 14 bases between them. This CDR3 has 15 amino acids. The CDR3 DNA sequence: TGCAGCGTTGAACTTTGGGCCATCCACTACAATGAGCAGTTCTTC. It specifies CSVELWAIHYNEQFF.

The table lists this clonotype with a few counts. The CDR3 DNA follows: TGCAGTGCTACCCCACAGAGCAATCAGCCCCAGCATTTT. Protein sequence: CSATPQSNQPQHF. The gene calls are TRBV20-1 and TRBJ1-5; D gene unclear. This CDR3 has 13 amino acids. Between the trimmed V and J ends, which lost 4 bases and 1 base, there was a span of 8 bases. From germline, CDR1 is DFQATT and CDR2 SNEGSKA (reference sequence).

This clonotype was counted ten times or more. Possible read error: a much larger clone is one base away. V and J are TRBV10-1 and TRBJ2-1, with a tentative D call TRBD2 (5 bases). There are 15 residues in the CDR3. Between the trimmed V and J ends, which lost 6 bases and 8 bases, there was a span of 20 bases. CDR1 WNHNN and CDR2 SYGVQD come from the germline V gene (reference sequence). CDR3 in amino acids: CASREPSLSGDEQFF. As DNA, the CDR3 is TGCGCCAGCAGAGAGCCCTCCCTGAGCGGCGATGAGCAGTTCTTC.

The chain couples TRBV20-1 to TRBJ2-2, with 8 bases lining up with TRBD2. The CDR3 contains 15 residues. The V gene's germline CDR1 is DFQATT and CDR2 SNEGSKA (reference sequence). With 3 bases clipped from V and 3 bases from J, the junction kept 6 bases outside the gene matches. The CDR3 region has the DNA TGCAGTGCTAGGTTAGCGGGACGGGACACCGGGGAGCTGTTTTTT. Its translation is CSARLAGRDTGELFF.

This clonotype was seen ten or more times. The chain employs TRBV30 and TRBJ2-7; TRBD1 aligns across 9 bases. This CDR3 contains 18 residues. Germline trimming cut 4 bases from V and 2 bases from J; bases unmatched to any gene: 18. The germline gives CDR1 GTSNPN, CDR2 SVGIG (reference sequence). This CDR3 reads CAWKGPGQGFTYPYEQYF. The CDR3, as DNA: TGTGCCTGGAAGGGTCCGGGACAGGGATTTACCTATCCCTACGAGCAGTACTTC.

The gene calls are TRBV19 and TRBJ2-4; D might be TRBD1 (6 bases). From germline, CDR1 is LNHDA and CDR2 SQIVND (reference sequence). V was cut by 9 bases and J by 0 bases, with 15 bases left in between. The length of the CDR3 is 15 residues. The CDR3 is CASAPGALAKNIQYF. Here the CDR3 DNA reads TGTGCCAGCGCCCCAGGGGCTCTAGCCAAAAACATTCAGTACTTC.

The sample holds many counts of this clonotype. V and J are TRBV29-1 and TRBJ2-3, with TRBD2 identical over 10 bases. Germline-derived CDR1 and CDR2 are SQVTM and ANQGSEA. After removal of 6 bases from V and 5 bases from J, the junction contained 8 bases not matched to a gene. This CDR3 is built from 14 residues. The CDR3 region is CSVTHSGRRDTQYF. CDR3 in DNA: TGCAGCGTCACGCATAGCGGGAGGAGAGATACGCAGTATTTT.

This clonotype was recorded at least ten times. The rearrangement uses TRBV12-3 or TRBV12-4 and TRBJ1-2; D ambiguous. This CDR3 region has 14 residues. Trimming pared 8 bases from V and 4 bases from J, leaving 17 bases between. The CDR3 protein is CASSKQYRVYGYTF. In DNA, the CDR3 is TGTGCCAGCTCGAAGCAGTACAGAGTCTATGGCTACACCTTC.

Many counts were recorded for this clonotype. The rearrangement joins TRBV28 to TRBJ1-1; maybe TRBD1 (6 bases). The germline V and J ends were trimmed by 4 bases and 5 bases, with 14 bases remaining between them. Germline lookup yields CDR1 MDHEN and CDR2 SYDVKM. The CDR3 runs to 14 residues. CDR3 DNA: TGTGCCAGCAGTTATACAGGGTTTGGTACTGAAGCTTTCTTT. Its protein product is CASSYTGFGTEAFF. The full variable domain, its missing parts supplied by reference TRBV28 and TRBJ1-1, is DVKVTQSSRYLVKRTGEKVFLECVQDMDHENMFWYRQDPGLGLRLIYFSYDVKMKEKGDIPEGYSVSREKKERFSLILESASTNQTSMYLCASSYTGFGTEAFFGQGTRLTVV.

This clonotype was detected ten times or more. V is TRBV28 and J is TRBJ2-3, with 14 nucleotides matching TRBD2. V was clipped by 5 bases and J by 3 bases; unmatched bases: 4. CDR3 size: 16 residues. Germline V lookup: CDR1 MDHEN, CDR2 SYDVKM. For the CDR3, the DNA is TGTGCCAGCAGTACCTGGACTAGCGGGAGGACAGATACGCAGTATTTT. This translates into CASSTWTSGRTDTQYF.